Listed below are T cell receptor beta chains from one sample, sequenced in a study of blood T cell repertoires in COVID-19. Generated by immunoSEQ multiplex PCR, the TCRdb table keeps only in-frame clones and is missing some. The table records 48,000 or so clones, about 90% of them present only once. Sequenced: peripheral blood. Receptors originate from a human donor in a cohort sampled during active COVID-19. Both conserved end residues are part of each CDR3. A D gene is named only where the DNA matches it firmly. Only part of the rows carry a size: once, few, many, or a class if the clone is expanded.

j_gene: TRBJ2-3
d_gene: -
abundance: -
v_gene: TRBV11-2
len: 15
CDR3aa: CAASRRGGSTDTQYF
CDR3nt: TGTGCCGCGTCGCGGAGAGGGGGAAGCACAGATACGCAGTATTTT

j_gene: TRBJ2-7
d_gene: TRBD1
abundance: -
v_gene: TRBV9
len: 16
CDR3aa: CASSVYGTGDAYEQYF
CDR3nt: TGTGCCAGCAGCGTATACGGGACAGGGGACGCCTACGAGCAGTACTTC

j_gene: TRBJ1-5
d_gene: -
abundance: -
v_gene: TRBV19
len: 15
CDR3aa: CASSIVQGLDQPQHF
CDR3nt: TGTGCCAGTAGTATTGTCCAGGGGTTGGATCAGCCCCAGCATTTT

j_gene: TRBJ1-2
d_gene: -
abundance: -
v_gene: TRBV5-4
len: 13
CDR3aa: CASREGFNYGYTF
CDR3nt: TGTGCCAGCAGGGAGGGATTTAACTATGGCTACACCTTC

j_gene: TRBJ2-2
d_gene: -
abundance: -
v_gene: TRBV16
len: 16
CDR3aa: CASSQTGLSNTGELFF
CDR3nt: TGTGCCAGCAGCCAAACGGGACTTTCAAACACCGGGGAGCTGTTTTTT

j_gene: TRBJ2-7
d_gene: TRBD1
abundance: -
v_gene: TRBV7-8
len: 15
CDR3aa: CASSIYTGQGYEQYF
CDR3nt: TGTGCCAGCAGCATCTACACGGGACAGGGCTACGAGCAGTACTTC

j_gene: TRBJ1-6
d_gene: -
abundance: -
v_gene: TRBV6-5
len: 15
CDR3aa: CASRTQQESRSPLHF
CDR3nt: TGTGCCAGCAGAACCCAACAGGAAAGTAGGTCACCCCTCCACTTT

j_gene: TRBJ1-6
d_gene: -
abundance: -
v_gene: TRBV6-5
len: 13
CDR3aa: CASLDRPNSPLHF
CDR3nt: TGTGCCAGCCTTGACAGGCCCAATTCACCCCTCCACTTT

j_gene: TRBJ2-7
d_gene: -
abundance: -
v_gene: TRBV21-1
len: 13
CDR3aa: CATGTGASYEQYF
CDR3nt: TGTGCCACGGGGACAGGGGCCTCCTACGAGCAGTACTTC

j_gene: TRBJ1-1
d_gene: TRBD1
abundance: -
v_gene: TRBV12-3/TRBV12-4
len: 12
CDR3aa: CASSFSGGSSFF
CDR3nt: TGTGCCAGCAGTTTCTCAGGGGGCAGTTCTTTCTTT

j_gene: TRBJ2-1
d_gene: TRBD1
abundance: -
v_gene: TRBV11-2
len: 16
CDR3aa: CASSLDTGASYNEQFF
CDR3nt: TGTGCCAGCAGCTTAGATACAGGGGCGTCCTACAATGAGCAGTTCTTC

j_gene: TRBJ1-1
d_gene: -
abundance: few
v_gene: TRBV5-1
len: 14
CDR3aa: CASQPGQIYTEAFF
CDR3nt: TGCGCCAGCCAACCCGGACAAATTTACACTGAAGCTTTCTTT

j_gene: TRBJ1-3
d_gene: TRBD1
abundance: few
v_gene: TRBV11-2
len: 17
CDR3aa: CASSYGRPPGQINTIYF
CDR3nt: TGTGCCAGCAGCTACGGCCGACCTCCGGGACAGATAAACACCATATATTTT

j_gene: TRBJ2-1
d_gene: TRBD1
abundance: -
v_gene: TRBV5-6
len: 16
CDR3aa: CASSDGQGWSYNEQFF
CDR3nt: TGTGCCAGCAGCGACGGACAGGGGTGGTCCTACAATGAGCAGTTCTTC

j_gene: TRBJ2-5
d_gene: TRBD2
abundance: -
v_gene: TRBV13
len: 16
CDR3aa: CASSPGVAGIQETQYF
CDR3nt: TGTGCCAGCAGCCCCGGGGTAGCGGGAATCCAAGAGACCCAGTACTTC

j_gene: TRBJ2-2
d_gene: TRBD1
abundance: -
v_gene: TRBV18
len: 15
CDR3aa: CASSRDRGNTGELFF
CDR3nt: TGTGCCAGCTCACGAGACAGGGGGAACACCGGGGAGCTGTTTTTT

j_gene: TRBJ1-5
d_gene: -
abundance: once
v_gene: TRBV27
len: 14
CDR3aa: CASSLEGFGQPQHF
CDR3nt: TGTGCCAGCAGTTTAGAGGGTTTCGGTCAGCCCCAGCATTTT

j_gene: TRBJ1-2
d_gene: -
abundance: -
v_gene: TRBV15
len: 13
CDR3aa: CATSSLESYGYTF
CDR3nt: TGTGCCACCAGCTCGCTAGAGTCCTATGGCTACACCTTC

j_gene: TRBJ2-1
d_gene: -
abundance: -
v_gene: TRBV28
len: 12
CDR3aa: CASRDTYNEQFF
CDR3nt: TGTGCCAGCAGGGACACCTACAATGAGCAGTTCTTC

j_gene: TRBJ2-2
d_gene: TRBD1
abundance: -
v_gene: TRBV24-1
len: 14
CDR3aa: CATSGTGSTGELFF
CDR3nt: TGTGCCACCAGTGGGACAGGGAGCACCGGGGAGCTGTTTTTT

j_gene: TRBJ1-1
d_gene: -
abundance: -
v_gene: TRBV19
len: 13
CDR3aa: CASSIGPNTEAFF
CDR3nt: TGTGCCAGTAGTATTGGGCCGAACACTGAAGCTTTCTTT

j_gene: TRBJ1-1
d_gene: -
abundance: -
v_gene: TRBV30
len: 12
CDR3aa: CAWSPAERQAFF
CDR3nt: TGTGCCTGGAGCCCCGCTGAGAGGCAGGCTTTCTTT

j_gene: TRBJ2-1
d_gene: TRBD1
abundance: few
v_gene: TRBV24-1
len: 16
CDR3aa: CATSDFSGGSYNEQFF
CDR3nt: TGTGCCACCAGTGATTTTTCAGGGGGCTCCTACAATGAGCAGTTCTTC

j_gene: TRBJ2-5
d_gene: -
abundance: -
v_gene: TRBV3-1/TRBV3-2
len: 14
CDR3aa: CASSQVAGQETQYF
CDR3nt: TGTGCCAGCAGCCAAGTGGCGGGACAAGAGACCCAGTACTTC

j_gene: TRBJ2-1
d_gene: TRBD2
abundance: -
v_gene: TRBV4-2
len: 15
CDR3aa: CASSPGLAGYNEQFF
CDR3nt: TGTGCCAGCAGCCCGGGACTAGCGGGCTACAATGAGCAGTTCTTC

j_gene: TRBJ2-1
d_gene: TRBD2
abundance: -
v_gene: TRBV6-6
len: 15
CDR3aa: CASTPMGLAGFEQFF
CDR3nt: TGTGCCAGCACCCCCATGGGACTAGCGGGATTTGAGCAGTTCTTC

j_gene: TRBJ1-5
d_gene: TRBD1
abundance: -
v_gene: TRBV7-6
len: 19
CDR3aa: CASSLAPGQGSGSNQPQHF
CDR3nt: TGTGCCAGCAGCTTAGCGCCAGGACAGGGTAGCGGTAGCAATCAGCCCCAGCATTTT

j_gene: TRBJ2-7
d_gene: TRBD2
abundance: -
v_gene: TRBV28
len: 16
CDR3aa: CASSLSGTSGSYEQYF
CDR3nt: TGTGCCAGCAGTTTATCTGGGACTAGTGGCTCCTACGAGCAGTACTTC

j_gene: TRBJ2-7
d_gene: -
abundance: -
v_gene: TRBV27
len: 15
CDR3aa: CASSTYTGIAGEQYF
CDR3nt: TGTGCCAGCAGTACATATACAGGGATCGCGGGCGAGCAGTACTTC

j_gene: TRBJ2-3
d_gene: TRBD1
abundance: -
v_gene: TRBV5-1
len: 14
CDR3aa: CASTYGTGGDTQYF
CDR3nt: TGCGCCAGCACCTACGGGACAGGGGGTGATACGCAGTATTTT

j_gene: TRBJ1-2
d_gene: -
abundance: -
v_gene: TRBV2
len: 12
CDR3aa: CASSARLDGYTF
CDR3nt: TGTGCCAGCAGTGCCCGTCTAGATGGCTACACCTTC

j_gene: TRBJ2-7
d_gene: TRBD2
abundance: -
v_gene: TRBV27
len: 15
CDR3aa: CASSLALAGLYEQYF
CDR3nt: TGTGCCAGCAGTTTAGCACTAGCGGGGCTCTACGAGCAGTACTTC

j_gene: TRBJ2-2
d_gene: TRBD2
abundance: -
v_gene: TRBV10-1
len: 17
CDR3aa: CASSETSGATKNGELFF
CDR3nt: TGCGCCAGCAGTGAGACTAGCGGGGCCACAAAGAACGGGGAGCTGTTTTTT

j_gene: TRBJ1-3
d_gene: -
abundance: -
v_gene: TRBV4-1
len: 16
CDR3aa: CASSQMPDSSGNTIYF
CDR3nt: TGCGCCAGCAGCCAAATGCCTGACAGCTCTGGAAACACCATATATTTT

j_gene: TRBJ2-5
d_gene: -
abundance: -
v_gene: TRBV20-1
len: 11
CDR3aa: CSATGGGTQYF
CDR3nt: TGCAGTGCTACAGGGGGAGGGACCCAGTACTTC

j_gene: TRBJ1-5
d_gene: TRBD1
abundance: -
v_gene: TRBV5-1
len: 13
CDR3aa: CASSRDSDPPQHF
CDR3nt: TGCGCCAGCAGCAGGGACAGTGATCCGCCCCAGCATTTT

j_gene: TRBJ2-2
d_gene: -
abundance: once
v_gene: TRBV5-8
len: 13
CDR3aa: CASSVYRSGELFF
CDR3nt: TGTGCCAGCAGCGTCTACCGGAGCGGGGAGCTGTTTTTT

j_gene: TRBJ1-1
d_gene: TRBD1
abundance: -
v_gene: TRBV11-3
len: 13
CDR3aa: CASSYDRDTEAFF
CDR3nt: TGTGCCAGCAGTTATGACAGGGACACTGAAGCTTTCTTT

j_gene: TRBJ1-2
d_gene: TRBD1
abundance: few
v_gene: TRBV6-5
len: 13
CDR3aa: CASSWDRARSYTF
CDR3nt: TGTGCCAGCAGCTGGGACAGGGCAAGGAGCTACACCTTC

j_gene: TRBJ2-7
d_gene: TRBD1
abundance: -
v_gene: TRBV7-9
len: 16
CDR3aa: CASSLATGVISYEQYF
CDR3nt: TGTGCCAGCAGCTTAGCTACAGGGGTGATCTCCTACGAGCAGTACTTC

j_gene: TRBJ2-3
d_gene: -
abundance: -
v_gene: TRBV5-8
len: 15
CDR3aa: CASSFRDTKKDTQYF
CDR3nt: TGTGCCAGCAGCTTCAGGGACACAAAAAAAGATACGCAGTATTTT

j_gene: TRBJ2-7
d_gene: -
abundance: -
v_gene: TRBV21-1
len: 15
CDR3aa: CASSKAGRDRVEQYF
CDR3nt: TGTGCCAGCAGCAAAGCTGGACGGGATAGGGTCGAGCAGTACTTC

j_gene: TRBJ1-2
d_gene: TRBD1
abundance: -
v_gene: TRBV6-1
len: 15
CDR3aa: CASSETTGQDYGYTF
CDR3nt: TGTGCCAGCAGTGAAACCACGGGACAGGACTATGGCTACACCTTC